The clone carrying this TCR beta chain was observed many times. What it binds is unknown. Trimming pared 3 bases from V and 3 bases from J, leaving 11 bases between. The CDR3 length is 14 residues. TCRdb passed the 5' RACE reads through MiXCR, listing each CDR3 protein once. The sample carries 150,000 or so distinct CDR3 sequences, roughly 3.5% recorded once. This entry is derived from a study of identical twins. Study-wide points: Abundant beta clonotypes from cord blood had fewer insertions, unlike memory repertoires, which showed none.

In every case, the donor was a healthy Caucasian. This receptor was taken from a man aged 18 to 30 in good health. The sample was memory T cells sorted from blood. V and J are TRBV12-3 or TRBV12-4 and TRBJ1-2; weak D call: TRBD1 (6 bases). The chain's CDR3 is CASSFSGGDYGYTF. DNA of the CDR3: TGTGCCAGCAGTTTCTCGGGGGGCGACTATGGCTACACCTTC.